These 6 T cell receptor beta chains came from one sample sequenced in a study of blood T cells in healthy people across ages (dated by TCRdb to 2015 to 2017). The library came from 5' RACE. The instrument given in TCRdb is Illumina HiSeq 2500. A second PCR of roughly 6 to 12 cycles was performed with a sample-barcoded 5' primer and a J-beta primer mix. TCRdb reanalyzed the raw reads on its own, using fastp at Q25 for trimming and MiXCR for clone calling, and kept in-frame beta chains. Entries are consolidated by CDR3 protein sequence, retaining the most common genes and DNA. Within this sample are 1.5 million to 2 million distinct CDR3 sequences, with 30% to 40% of them counted one time only. The leading ten clones occupy about 11% of the sample. The sequencing sample was made of blood. The receptors stem from a woman in her 30s in good health.

The V gene is TRBV5-6, the J gene TRBJ1-5; possible D gene TRBD1, 6 bases. CDR3 length: 18 residues. CDR1 is SGHDT, CDR2 YYEEEE, per germline. With 6 bases removed from V and 4 bases from J, the gap between germline ends came to 26 bases. CDR3 in amino acids: CASNLKLLSSGDNQPQHF. In DNA, the CDR3 is TGTGCCAGCAATCTGAAGCTGCTCAGTTCAGGGGATAATCAGCCCCAGCATTTT.

In its sample, this clonotype was seen a few times. This chain connects TRBV5-6 to TRBJ2-3, with a tentative D call TRBD1 (6 bases). Looked up from germline, CDR1 is SGHDT and CDR2 is YYEEEE. This CDR3 comprises 15 residues. Trimming shortened V by 5 bases and J by 2 bases, and 15 bases separated the two germline ends. CDR3 region: CASSSPGHNTDTQYF. CDR3 nucleotide sequence: TGTGCCAGCAGTTCCCCGGGACACAACACAGATACGCAGTATTTT.

This clonotype has only a few counts. The chain carries TRBV28 and TRBJ2-1; 7 nucleotides agree with TRBD2. Trimming took 1 base from V and 9 from J; bases not matched to a gene: 9. Germline V gene lookup returns CDR1 MDHEN and CDR2 SYDVKM. The CDR3 is 15 amino acids. The CDR3 sequence is CASSLSGGRGGEQFF. CDR3 nucleotide sequence: TGTGCCAGCAGTTTATCTGGCGGGAGAGGTGGTGAGCAGTTCTTC.

The chain couples TRBV11-2 to TRBJ2-5; tentative D call: TRBD2 (7 bases). Germline V gives CDR1 SGHAT, CDR2 FQNNGV. CDR3 length equals 17 residues. Trimming stripped 6 bases from V and 8 bases from J, with 28 bases between. The CDR3 region has the DNA TGTGCCAGCAGTCCCCCATATGGCGGGGGCGCCACGGGAACCCAGTACTTC. Residues: CASSPPYGGGATGTQYF.

This clonotype was detected a few times. V and J are TRBV12-3 or TRBV12-4 and TRBJ2-5; D remains unclear. Between the trimmed V and J ends, which lost 8 bases and 1 base, there was a span of 11 bases. The CDR3 is 13 amino acids. The CDR3 sequence is CASSVQIQETQYF. CDR3 bases: TGTGCCAGCTCGGTACAGATCCAAGAGACCCAGTACTTC.

The chain uses TRBV29-1 and TRBJ1-1; no clear D gene. V lost 1 base and J lost 5, with 2 bases in between. Germline CDR1 SQVTM, CDR2 ANQGSEA. CDR3 length: 10 amino acids. This chain's CDR3 is CSVEVTEAFF. The CDR3 DNA sequence: TGCAGCGTTGAAGTAACTGAAGCTTTCTTT.